The subject of this entry is one TCR beta chain. What it binds is unknown. These data come from a study of shared clonotypes between healthy human individuals. Assay execution took place at the deep level. Assay: immunoSEQ multiplex PCR; the TCRdb copy retains only in-frame clones and omits some. Of around 550,000 clones listed, about 95% were seen once; the top ten hold about 0.054%. The trim removed 0 bases at V and 6 bases at J, leaving 7 bases unmatched. The CDR3 has 16 amino acids. Germline V gene sequence: CDR1 SGHRS, CDR2 YFSETQ. Study-wide points: Clonotypes which were not shared had lower generation probabilities than clonotypes that all four donors shared. Rarefaction indicated that sorted-subset sequencing remained incomplete although depth was large.

The donors, healthy adults who were HIV-negative, had experienced no recent acute infections or vaccinations. The sequence was obtained from a woman aged 25 to 39 in good health. This rearrangement joins TRBV5-1 to TRBJ2-1; 9 bases are a match to TRBD2. The specimen was naive CD4+ T cells sorted from blood. Subset given: CD45RA+ positively selected. CDR3 region: CASSLGAGGPSNEQFF. The CDR3 DNA is TGCGCCAGCAGCTTGGGCGCGGGAGGGCCCAGCAATGAGCAGTTCTTC.